This is a list of T cell receptor beta chains from one sample in a study of control samples from healthy donors and cancer patients. Only in-frame clones appear in the TCRdb table, and some are missing; sequencing was by immunoSEQ multiplex PCR. Counted here are roughly 170,000 clones, around nine tenths occurring once; the ten biggest clones make up 4% to 6%. What was sequenced was blood. These receptors originate from a woman in her twenties or thirties in good health. Each CDR3 is given with its conserved first and last residue. D genes are given only for firm matches. Clone size is stated in some rows and not others, as once, few, many or a class when expanded.

CDR3aa	CDR3nt	abundance	d_gene	j_gene	v_gene
CSARSYEQYF	TGCAGTGCTAGGAGCTACGAGCAGTACTTC	-	-	TRBJ2-7	TRBV20-1
CASSLGGGLVETQYF	TGTGCCAGCAGCTTAGGAGGGGGGCTGGTGGAGACCCAGTACTTC	-	-	TRBJ2-5	TRBV7-6
CASSQGKNTEAFF	TGTGCCAGCTCACAGGGCAAGAACACTGAAGCTTTCTTT	-	-	TRBJ1-1	TRBV18
CASSTTGGPGELFF	TGTGCCAGCAGTACGACAGGGGGCCCCGGGGAGCTGTTTTTT	-	TRBD1	TRBJ2-2	TRBV28
CASTRAGGPYNEQFF	TGTGCCAGTACTCGAGCGGGAGGCCCCTACAATGAGCAGTTCTTC	-	TRBD2	TRBJ2-1	TRBV19
CATSAVAGQGYQETQYF	TGTGCCACCAGTGCGGTAGCGGGACAGGGGTACCAAGAGACCCAGTACTTC	-	TRBD1	TRBJ2-5	TRBV24-1
CASSAPVSNTGELFF	TGTGCCAGCAGCGCCCCCGTGTCTAACACCGGGGAGCTGTTTTTT	-	-	TRBJ2-2	TRBV9
CASSLQGQGEQFF	TGCGCCAGCAGCTTACAGGGGCAAGGTGAGCAGTTCTTC	-	TRBD1	TRBJ2-1	TRBV5-1
CASSAGTAEEVDTQYF	TGTGCCAGCAGCGCCGGGACAGCCGAGGAGGTTGATACGCAGTATTTT	-	TRBD1	TRBJ2-3	TRBV11-3
CASRDGTASNQPQHF	TGTGCCAGCAGGGATGGGACAGCTAGCAATCAGCCCCAGCATTTT	few	TRBD1	TRBJ1-5	TRBV2
CASTRPNTEAFF	TGTGCCAGTACCAGACCCAACACTGAAGCTTTCTTT	-	-	TRBJ1-1	TRBV19
CSARARVEAFF	TGCAGTGCCAGGGCCAGGGTAGAAGCTTTCTTT	-	-	TRBJ1-1	TRBV20-1
CATGETTNQPQHF	TGTGCCACCGGGGAGACTACGAATCAGCCCCAGCATTTT	-	-	TRBJ1-5	TRBV2
CASSKAPGQQQETQYF	TGTGCCAGTAGTAAAGCACCGGGACAGCAACAAGAGACCCAGTACTTC	-	TRBD1	TRBJ2-5	TRBV19
CASSTASGSGETQYF	TGTGCCAGTAGTACTGCTAGCGGGAGTGGAGAGACCCAGTACTTC	once	TRBD2	TRBJ2-5	TRBV19
CAAMPTRGLRDEQYF	TGTGCCGCGATGCCGACGCGGGGTCTCAGGGACGAGCAGTACTTC	-	-	TRBJ2-7	TRBV6-5
CASSSSTGTEAFF	TGTGCCAGCAGTTCCTCCACGGGGACTGAAGCTTTCTTT	-	-	TRBJ1-1	TRBV12-3/TRBV12-4
CASLAGGMETQYF	TGTGCCAGCTTAGCGGGGGGGATGGAGACCCAGTACTTC	-	TRBD2	TRBJ2-5	TRBV6-6
CASSLLGGGADTQYF	TGTGCCAGCAGCTTACTCGGGGGGGGCGCAGATACGCAGTATTTT	-	TRBD2	TRBJ2-3	TRBV11-2
CASSLGRAIGDTQYF	TGCGCCAGCAGCTTGGGGAGGGCAATCGGGGATACGCAGTATTTT	-	-	TRBJ2-3	TRBV5-1
CATSDGPGTELYGYTF	TGTGCCACCAGTGATGGACCCGGGACGGAGCTCTATGGCTACACCTTC	-	-	TRBJ1-2	TRBV24-1
CASREGQGVTYEQYF	TGTGCCAGCAGAGAGGGACAGGGGGTTACCTACGAGCAGTACTTC	-	TRBD1	TRBJ2-7	TRBV5-4
CASSRLPPGLADSRETQYF	TGTGCCAGCAGCCGACTTCCTCCGGGACTAGCGGACTCTAGGGAGACCCAGTACTTC	-	TRBD2	TRBJ2-5	TRBV27
CASSLARNRGEQFF	TGTGCCAGCAGCTTAGCGAGGAATAGGGGTGAGCAGTTCTTC	-	-	TRBJ2-1	TRBV7-9